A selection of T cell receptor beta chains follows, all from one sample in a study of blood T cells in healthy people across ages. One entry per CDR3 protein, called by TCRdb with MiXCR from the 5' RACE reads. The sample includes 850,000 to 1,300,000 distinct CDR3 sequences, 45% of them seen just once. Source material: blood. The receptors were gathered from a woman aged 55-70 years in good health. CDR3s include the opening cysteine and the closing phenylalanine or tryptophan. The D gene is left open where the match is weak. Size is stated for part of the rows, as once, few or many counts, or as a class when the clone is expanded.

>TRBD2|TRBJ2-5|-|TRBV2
TGTGCCAGCAGGGCTACTAGCGGGAGGTTTAATGAGCAGTACTTC
CASRATSGRFNEQYF
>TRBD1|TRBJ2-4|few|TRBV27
TGTGCCAGCAGTTCCCGACAGGGGAACATTCAGTACTTC
CASSSRQGNIQYF
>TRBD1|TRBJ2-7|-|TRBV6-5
TGTGCCAGCAGAACCGGGACAGTCTCCTACGAGCAGTACTTC
CASRTGTVSYEQYF
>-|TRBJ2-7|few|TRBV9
TGTGCCAGCAGCTCTTCCGAGGACATTTCGTTCTACGAGCAGTACTTC
CASSSSEDISFYEQYF
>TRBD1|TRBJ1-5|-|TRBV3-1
TGTGCCAGCAGCCAAGACCCAGGGGGCATTCAGCCCCAGCATTTT
CASSQDPGGIQPQHF
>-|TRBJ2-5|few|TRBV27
TGTGCCAGCAGAACAACTGGCAGATCGTACCAAGAGACCCAGTACTTC
CASRTTGRSYQETQYF
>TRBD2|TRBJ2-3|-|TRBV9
TGTGCCAGCAGCTTACCCGCTCTAGCGGCTAGCACAGATACGCAGTATTTT
CASSLPALAASTDTQYF
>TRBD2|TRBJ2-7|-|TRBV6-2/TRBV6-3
TGTGCCAGCAGTTACTCTGGGAATAGGGGACTAGTTCTCCACTTC
CASSYSGNRGLVLHF
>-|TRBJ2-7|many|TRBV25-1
TGTGCCAGCAGCGAGTACGAGCAGTACTTC
CASSEYEQYF
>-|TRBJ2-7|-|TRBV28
TGTGCCAGCAGTTTGTCCTTTGTAGCAGTCTACGAGCAGTACTTC
CASSLSFVAVYEQYF
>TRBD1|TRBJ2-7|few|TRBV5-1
TGCGCCAGCATCCCCACGGGACAGCCTATGGAGCAGTACTTC
CASIPTGQPMEQYF
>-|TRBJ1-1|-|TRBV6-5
TGTGCCAGCAGTTACAGGACAGCTAACATGAACACTGAAGCTTTCTTT
CASSYRTANMNTEAFF
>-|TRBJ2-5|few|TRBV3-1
TGTGCCAGCAGCCCGCGGACCCTCGGGGAGACCCAGTACTTC
CASSPRTLGETQYF
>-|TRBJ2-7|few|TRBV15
TGTGCCACCAGCTGGGACATAGGCGAGCAGTACTTC
CATSWDIGEQYF
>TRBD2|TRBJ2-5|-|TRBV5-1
TGCGCCAGCAGCTGGGGACTAGCGGACCGGTACCAAGAGACCCAGTACTTC
CASSWGLADRYQETQYF
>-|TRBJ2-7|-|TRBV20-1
TGCAGTGCTAGAAGTGGGATACTATACTACGAGCAGTACTTC
CSARSGILYYEQYF
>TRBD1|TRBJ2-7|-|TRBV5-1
TGCGCCAGCAGCCCTGACACAGGGGGCATCGACGAGCAGTACTTC
CASSPDTGGIDEQYF
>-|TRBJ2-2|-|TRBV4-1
TGCGCCAGCAGCCGCACCCTATCGAGGGGCCCGAACACCGGGGAGCTGTTTTTT
CASSRTLSRGPNTGELFF
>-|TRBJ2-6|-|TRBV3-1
TGTGCCGGCAGCCACATCGTCCCAGATGGGGCCAACGTCCTGACTTTC
CAGSHIVPDGANVLTF
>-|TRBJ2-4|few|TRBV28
TGTGCCAGCAGTTTATGGGTCGGGGACATTTCTCAGTACTTC
CASSLWVGDISQYF
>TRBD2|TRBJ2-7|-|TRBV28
TGTGCCAACAGTGGGGGACTAGCGTTCTACGAGCAGTACTTC
CANSGGLAFYEQYF
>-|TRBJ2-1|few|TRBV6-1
TGTGCCAGCCTGCCCCGGGAGTCGGGGCGCAATGAGCAGTTCTTC
CASLPRESGRNEQFF
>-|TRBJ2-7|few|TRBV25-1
TGTGCCAGCAGTGATATTAAGGGGTACGAGCAGTACTTC
CASSDIKGYEQYF
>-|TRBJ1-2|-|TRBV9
TGTGCCAGCAGCCCACTCGGTGGGGGGGTATTCGGTGGCTACACCTTC
CASSPLGGGVFGGYTF
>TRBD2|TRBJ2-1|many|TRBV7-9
TGTGCCAGCAGCTTAACTAGCGATGAGCAGTTCTTC
CASSLTSDEQFF
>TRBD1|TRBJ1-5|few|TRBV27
TGTGCCAGCAGCTCCGACAGGGCTCAGCCCCAGCATTTT
CASSSDRAQPQHF
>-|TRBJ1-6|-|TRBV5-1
TGCGCCAGCAGCTTGGGGCAGCTCTCACCCCTCCACTTT
CASSLGQLSPLHF
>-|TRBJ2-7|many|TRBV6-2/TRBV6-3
TGTGCCAGCAGACCCGGTGTTGAGGGATACAGACACGAGCAGTACTTC
CASRPGVEGYRHEQYF
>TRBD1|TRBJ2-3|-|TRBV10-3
TGTGCCATCAGTGAGTCTGGGGCAGGGGGCAAAGATACGCAGTATTTT
CAISESGAGGKDTQYF
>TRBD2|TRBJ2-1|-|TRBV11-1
TGTGCCAGCAGCCCAAACCCCAGGACTAGCGGGAGGTGGATCTCCTACAATGAGCAGTTCTTC
CASSPNPRTSGRWISYNEQFF
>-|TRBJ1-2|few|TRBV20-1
TGCAGTGCTAGAGCCAGGGAGAATGGCTACACCTTC
CSARARENGYTF
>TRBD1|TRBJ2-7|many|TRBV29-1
TGCAGCGTGGTGGGACAGGGACCCTACGAGCAGTACTTC
CSVVGQGPYEQYF
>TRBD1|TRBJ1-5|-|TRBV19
TGTGCCACCACAGGCAGGGGGCAGGGGCAGCCCCAGCATTTT
CATTGRGQGQPQHF
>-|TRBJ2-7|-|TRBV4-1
TGCGCCAGCAGCCATGCCCGGGGTGCAAGCTCCTACGAGCAGTACTTC
CASSHARGASSYEQYF
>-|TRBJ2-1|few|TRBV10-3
TGTGCCACCAGGACAGGAGGCGGGACTAGTAAGTCAAATGAGCAGTTCTTC
CATRTGGGTSKSNEQFF
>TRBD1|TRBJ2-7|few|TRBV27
TGTGCCAGCAGTTTAGGGGGACAGGGGTTCTCCTACGAGCAGTACTTC
CASSLGGQGFSYEQYF
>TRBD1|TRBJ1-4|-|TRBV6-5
TGTGCCAGCAGATCTGGACAGGGGAGGAATAATGAAAAACTGTTTTTT
CASRSGQGRNNEKLFF
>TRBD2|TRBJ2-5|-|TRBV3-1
TGTGCCAGCAGCCAAGATGGGACTCCGCGGGGGGAAGAGACCCAGTACTTC
CASSQDGTPRGEETQYF
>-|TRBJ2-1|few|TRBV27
TGTGCCAGCAGCGGGCCAACATACAATGAGCAGTTCTTC
CASSGPTYNEQFF
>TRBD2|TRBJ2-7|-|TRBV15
TGTGCCACCAGCAAAGTGGGAGGGGCCGAGCAGTACTTC
CATSKVGGAEQYF
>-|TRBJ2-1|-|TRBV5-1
TGCGCCAGCAGTCACCTAGACCGGAGGAATGAGCAGTTCTTC
CASSHLDRRNEQFF
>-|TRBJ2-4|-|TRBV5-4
TGTGCCAGCAGCACGCTGAATAGGGCCAAAAACATTCAGTACTTC
CASSTLNRAKNIQYF
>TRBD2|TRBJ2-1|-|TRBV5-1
TGCGCCAGCAGCTTGAGCGGGAGGGCCTACAATGAGCGGTTCTTC
CASSLSGRAYNERFF
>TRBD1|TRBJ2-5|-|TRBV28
TGTGCCAGCTCCGGATCAGGGACAGTTGCTGGGACCCAGTACTTC
CASSGSGTVAGTQYF
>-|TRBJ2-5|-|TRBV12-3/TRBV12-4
TGTGCCAGCAGTCGGACCTGGGATGAGCAGTACTTC
CASSRTWDEQYF
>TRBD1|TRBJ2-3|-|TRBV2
TGTGCCAGCAGTCTTACCGGGACAGGGAAGTATTTT
CASSLTGTGKYF
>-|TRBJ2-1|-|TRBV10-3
TGTGCCATCAAGGAGGGGGCCCTTTACAATGAGCAGTTCTTC
CAIKEGALYNEQFF
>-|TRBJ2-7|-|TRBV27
TGTGCCAGCAGTTTATCGAAGGGTGGGTACGAGCAGTACTTC
CASSLSKGGYEQYF
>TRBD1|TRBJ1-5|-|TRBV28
TGTGCCAGCACCGTACAGGGGGGGAATCAGCCCCAGCATTTT
CASTVQGGNQPQHF
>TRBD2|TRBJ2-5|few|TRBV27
TGTGCCAGCAGTAGAGTTCGGGAGGGCCGGGAGACCCAGTACTTC
CASSRVREGRETQYF
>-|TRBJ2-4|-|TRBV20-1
TGCAGTGCTAGGAGGTCCAGGGAATGGGCCAAAAACATTCAGTACTTC
CSARRSREWAKNIQYF
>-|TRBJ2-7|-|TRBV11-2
TGTGCCAGCAGCTTAATCGGGAGAGTCGGTGGGAGCAATGAGCAGTACTTC
CASSLIGRVGGSNEQYF
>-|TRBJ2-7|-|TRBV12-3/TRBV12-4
TGTGCCAGCAGATCCTCCCAGCGGGCCTATTACGAGCAGTACTTC
CASRSSQRAYYEQYF
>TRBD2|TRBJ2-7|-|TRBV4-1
TGCGCCAGCAGCCAAGAGACTAGCGGGAGATCCGAGCAGTACTTC
CASSQETSGRSEQYF
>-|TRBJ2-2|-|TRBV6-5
TGTGCCAGCAGTTACAGGGTTAGGACCGGGGAGCTGTTTTTT
CASSYRVRTGELFF